This T cell receptor beta chain was found in a study of CD8 T cells in ankylosing spondylitis. Study results and limitations: Reports of some motif variants in reactive arthritis synovial fluid and blood predate this one. Within ankylosing spondylitis blood, a TCR beta motif made up of several highly homologous variants appeared to be characteristic.

This clonotype was recorded many times. Its antigen remains unknown. Quantitative 5'-RACE with molecular barcodes was used to make the TCR beta libraries. TCRdb processed the 5' RACE reads anew with MiXCR; each CDR3 protein has one entry. The data contain some 180,000 distinct CDR3 sequences, 15% to 20% of them seen just once; the ten biggest clones take up around 4.5%. The CDR3 covers 15 residues. Trimming removed 5 bases at V and 9 bases at J, with 20 bases between. Sequencing was done on a sample of blood, either unsorted or a sorted T cell fraction (not recorded which). The chain has TRBV12-3 or TRBV12-4 and TRBJ2-1; possibly TRBD1 for D (6 bases). The source of this sequence is a male donor aged 10-30 years with ankylosing spondylitis or in good health (not recorded which). CDR3 region: CASSLTGTDDPEQFF. For the CDR3, the DNA is TGTGCCAGCAGTCTGACAGGTACCGATGACCCTGAGCAGTTCTTC.